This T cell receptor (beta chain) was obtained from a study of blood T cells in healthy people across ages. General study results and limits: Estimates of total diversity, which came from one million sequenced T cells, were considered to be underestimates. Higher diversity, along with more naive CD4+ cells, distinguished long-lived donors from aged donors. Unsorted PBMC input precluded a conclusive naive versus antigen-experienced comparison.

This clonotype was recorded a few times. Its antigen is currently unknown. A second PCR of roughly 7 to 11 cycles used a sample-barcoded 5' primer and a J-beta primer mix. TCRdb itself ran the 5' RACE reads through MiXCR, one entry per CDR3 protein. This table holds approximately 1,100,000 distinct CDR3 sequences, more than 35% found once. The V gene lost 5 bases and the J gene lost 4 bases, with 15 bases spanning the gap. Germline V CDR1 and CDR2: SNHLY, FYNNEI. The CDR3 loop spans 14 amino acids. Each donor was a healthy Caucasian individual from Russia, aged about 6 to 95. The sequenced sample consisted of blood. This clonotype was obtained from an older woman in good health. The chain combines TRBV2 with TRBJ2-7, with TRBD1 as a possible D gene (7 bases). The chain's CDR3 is CASSKGGTEYEQYF. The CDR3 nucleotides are TGTGCCAGCAGTAAAGGGGGGACAGAATACGAGCAGTACTTC.